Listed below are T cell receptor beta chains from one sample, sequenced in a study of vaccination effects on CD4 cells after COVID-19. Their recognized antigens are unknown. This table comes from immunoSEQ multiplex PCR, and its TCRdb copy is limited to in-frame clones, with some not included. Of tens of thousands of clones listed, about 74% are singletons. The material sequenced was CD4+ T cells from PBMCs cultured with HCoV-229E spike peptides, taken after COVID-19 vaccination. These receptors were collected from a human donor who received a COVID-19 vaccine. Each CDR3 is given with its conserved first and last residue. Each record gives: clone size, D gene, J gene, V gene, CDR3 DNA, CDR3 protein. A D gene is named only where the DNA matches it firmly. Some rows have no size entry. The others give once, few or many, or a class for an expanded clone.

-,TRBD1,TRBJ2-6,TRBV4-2,TGTGCCAGCAGCCAAGATTGGCGTTTATACCGGGACAGGGTTTCTGGGGCCAACGTCCTGACTTTC,CASSQDWRLYRDRVSGANVLTF
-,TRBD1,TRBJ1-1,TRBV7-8,TGTGCCAGCAGCTCCCGGACAGGTATGATGAACACTGAAGCTTTCTTT,CASSSRTGMMNTEAFF
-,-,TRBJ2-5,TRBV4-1,TGCGCCAGCAGCCAAGAATCGCGGAGCCAAGAGACCCAGTACTTC,CASSQESRSQETQYF
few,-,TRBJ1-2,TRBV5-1,TGCGCCAGCAGCTTGGCTGTAGGGGCCTATGGCTACACCTTC,CASSLAVGAYGYTF
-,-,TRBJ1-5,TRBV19,TGTGCCAGTACCCCTGTACAGGGCCCGTCATATAGCAATCAGCCCCAGCATTTT,CASTPVQGPSYSNQPQHF
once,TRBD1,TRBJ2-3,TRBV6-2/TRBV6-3,TGTGCCAGCAGTCCCGCTTGGACAGGGAGTCCCCCCACAGATACGCAGTATTTT,CASSPAWTGSPPTDTQYF
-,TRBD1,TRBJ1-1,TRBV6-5,TGTGCCAGCAGCTCCACAGGGGGTAACACTGAAGCTTTCTTT,CASSSTGGNTEAFF
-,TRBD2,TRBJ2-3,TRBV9,TGTGCCAGCAGCAGGAGCGGGGGGCTGGGGGATACGCAGTATTTT,CASSRSGGLGDTQYF
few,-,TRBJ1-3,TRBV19,TGTGCCAGTCAACACTATTCTGGAAACACCATATATTTT,CASQHYSGNTIYF
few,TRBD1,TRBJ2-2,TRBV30,TGTGCCTGGAGAGGACAGGGGTACGGGGAGCTGTTTTTT,CAWRGQGYGELFF
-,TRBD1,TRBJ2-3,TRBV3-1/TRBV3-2,TGTGCCAGCAGCCCCCAGGCCAGGGGGCGAGATACGCAGTATTTT,CASSPQARGRDTQYF
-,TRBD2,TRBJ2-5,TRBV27,TGTGCCAGCAGAAAAAGACGGGCTACTAGCGGGGGGCAGAACCAAGAGACCCAGTACTTC,CASRKRRATSGGQNQETQYF
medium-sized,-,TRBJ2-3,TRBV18,TGTGCCAGCTCACCGGACTACCTCACAGATACGCAGTATTTT,CASSPDYLTDTQYF
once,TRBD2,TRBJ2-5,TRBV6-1,TGTGCCAGCAGTGACCGTGGGCTAGCGGGGAAAGAGACCCAGTACTTC,CASSDRGLAGKETQYF
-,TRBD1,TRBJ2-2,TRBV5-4,TGTGCCAGCAGCCTGGGACAGGGGGCGCGGCGGACCGGGGAGCTGTTTTTT,CASSLGQGARRTGELFF
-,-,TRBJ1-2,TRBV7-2,TGTGCCAGCAGCTCCAGATCCCGGGACGGCGACTATGGCTACACCTTC,CASSSRSRDGDYGYTF
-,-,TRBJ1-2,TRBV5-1,TGCGCCAGCAGCTTGGATGGGCAGGGAGTGTATGGCTACACCTTC,CASSLDGQGVYGYTF
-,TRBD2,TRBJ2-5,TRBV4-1,TGCGCCAGCAGCCAAGATCCGGGTAGCGGGGGGATTAAGGAAGAGACCCAGTACTTC,CASSQDPGSGGIKEETQYF
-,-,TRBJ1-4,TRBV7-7,TGTGCGTCTGCTGGGGGTCTAGGCGAAAAACTGTTTTTT,CASAGGLGEKLFF
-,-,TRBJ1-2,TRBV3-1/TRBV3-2,TGTGCCAGCAGCCAAGAAGCAGGGAGCTATGGCTACACCTTC,CASSQEAGSYGYTF
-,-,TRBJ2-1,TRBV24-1,TGTGCCACCAGTCAAAATTGGGGGGAGGAGCAGTTCTTC,CATSQNWGEEQFF
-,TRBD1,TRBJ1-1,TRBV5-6,TGTGCCAGCAGCCCACTAGGGACAGTGAACACTGAAGCTTTCTTT,CASSPLGTVNTEAFF
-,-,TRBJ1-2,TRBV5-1,TGCGCCAGCAGCGGGGGAATAATGAATGGCTACACCTTC,CASSGGIMNGYTF
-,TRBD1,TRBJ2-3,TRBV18,TGTGCCAGCTCACCACCGTCGGGACAGGGGTCCTCTACGCAGTATTTT,CASSPPSGQGSSTQYF
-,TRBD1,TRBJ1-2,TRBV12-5,TGTGCTAGTGCATTAGGGACAGGGCGAAATTACTATGGCTACACCTTC,CASALGTGRNYYGYTF
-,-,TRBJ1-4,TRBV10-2,TGCGCCAGCAGGAGGGGGGGCGGAGGTAATGAAAAACTGTTTTTT,CASRRGGGGNEKLFF
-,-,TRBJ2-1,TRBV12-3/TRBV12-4,TGTGCCAGCAGTTTTACCAGACACAATGAGCAGTTCTTC,CASSFTRHNEQFF
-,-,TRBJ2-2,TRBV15,TGTGCCACCAGCAGAGTCGCTACCGGGGAGCTGTTTTTT,CATSRVATGELFF
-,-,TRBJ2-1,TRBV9,TGTGCCAGCAGCGTCGGGGGCCGATCCCCGAATGAGCAGTTCTTC,CASSVGGRSPNEQFF
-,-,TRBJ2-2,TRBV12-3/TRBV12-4,TGTGCCAGCAGCAAAACGACGGCCGGGGAGCTGTTTTTT,CASSKTTAGELFF
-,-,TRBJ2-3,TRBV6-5,TGTGCCATCTCAAACTCAAGGGCTGGCACAGATACGCAGTATTTT,CAISNSRAGTDTQYF
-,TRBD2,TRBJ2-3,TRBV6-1,TGTGCCAGCAGTCAAGCCCGGGGGGGCCCAGATACGCAGTATTTT,CASSQARGGPDTQYF
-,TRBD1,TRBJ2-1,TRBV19,TGTGCCAGTAGTCCCCGAAGGACAGGGAACAATGAGCAGTTCTTC,CASSPRRTGNNEQFF
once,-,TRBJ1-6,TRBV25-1,TGTGCCAGCAGTGAGCCCGGAATCTATAATTCACCCCTCCACTTT,CASSEPGIYNSPLHF
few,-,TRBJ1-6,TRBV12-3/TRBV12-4,TGTGCCAGCAGACAGGCGGAGTCACCCCTCCACTTT,CASRQAESPLHF
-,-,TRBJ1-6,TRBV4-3,TGCGCCAGCAGCCAGCTCAGGGTTTCACCCCTCCACTTT,CASSQLRVSPLHF
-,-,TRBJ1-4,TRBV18,TGTGCCAGCTCACCCGGTCGGGGGGGCGAAAAAAAACTGTTTTTT,CASSPGRGGEKKLFF
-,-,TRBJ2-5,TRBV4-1,TGCGCCAGCAGCCAAGATCGGGGCGGGGATCGAGAGACCCAGTACTTC,CASSQDRGGDRETQYF
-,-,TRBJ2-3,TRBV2,TGTGCCAGCACAGGGGCTACTAGCACAGATACGCAGTATTTT,CASTGATSTDTQYF
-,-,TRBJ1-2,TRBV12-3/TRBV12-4,TGTGCCAGCAGTGCCACGGGTGGCTACACCTTC,CASSATGGYTF
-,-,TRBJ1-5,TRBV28,TGTGCCAGCAGCACCAGGAGTCCCCAGCATTTT,CASSTRSPQHF
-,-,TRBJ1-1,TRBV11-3,TGTGCCAGCAGCCGAGGGAGCCGATGGGAGAAGGACACTGAAGCTTTCTTT,CASSRGSRWEKDTEAFF
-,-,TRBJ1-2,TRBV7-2,TGTGCCAGCAGCACCCGGACACGGACTAACTATGGCTACACCTTC,CASSTRTRTNYGYTF
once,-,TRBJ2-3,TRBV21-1,TGTGCCAGCAGCAAAGGGGGACTAGCGGGGGGTAAACCTAGCACAGATACGCAGTATTTT,CASSKGGLAGGKPSTDTQYF
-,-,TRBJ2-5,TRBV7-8,TGTGCCAGCAGCTTACCCGGGACCCCCGGGACCCAGTACTTC,CASSLPGTPGTQYF